The next 10 T cell receptor beta chains were all read from a single sample in a study of blood T cell repertoires in COVID-19 (dated by TCRdb to the early 2020s). Libraries were made using the immunoSEQ multiplex PCR assay. Held by TCRdb, this immuneACCESS table contains in-frame sequences only and omits some clones. Under half of the omission traces to an unresolved V gene where checked; the cause of the rest is unknown. This sample comprises under 250,000 clones, 80% to 90% of them detected only once. The ten largest clones represent around 10% of the sample. Specimen: peripheral blood. Receptor source: a man aged 45-65 years with COVID-19, enrolled during active disease.

The CDR3 nucleotides are TGTGCCAGCAGCTGGGGGGGGAATCAGCCCCAGCATTTT. Protein: CASSWGGNQPQHF. The J gene is TRBJ1-5, the V gene TRBV7-2, with D perhaps TRBD1 (5 bases). The CDR3 runs 13 residues. V lost 4 bases to trimming and J lost 4 bases, with 8 bases between them. CDR1 SGHTA and CDR2 FQGNSA come from the germline V gene.

This clone is a singleton in its sample. The rearrangement joins TRBV15 to TRBJ1-4; TRBD1 might be the D (5 bases). The V end was cut by 1 base, the J end by 6 bases, with 9 bases between. In germline, CDR1 is LNHNV, CDR2 YYDKDF (reference sequence). There are 14 residues in the CDR3. CDR3 coding DNA: TGTGCCACCAGCAGAGGTGGGGCCGATGAAAAACTGTTTTTT. Residues: CATSRGGADEKLFF.

The rearrangement joins TRBV5-1 to TRBJ2-1, with TRBD2 matching 10 bases. CDR1 is SGHRS and CDR2 is YFSETQ in the germline V gene. Trimming at V came to 0 bases and at J to 8 bases, leaving 5 bases not matched to a gene. The CDR3 is made up of 15 amino acids. The CDR3 reads CASSLEAGGPYEQFF. The CDR3 DNA reads TGCGCCAGCAGCTTGGAAGCGGGGGGGCCGTATGAGCAGTTCTTC.

The chain joins TRBV7-8 to TRBJ1-2, with 7 bases identical to TRBD1. The CDR3 consists of 15 residues. Germline V CDR1 and CDR2: SGHVS, FQNEAQ. V lost 1 base to trimming and J lost 7 bases; unmatched junction nucleotides: 9. The CDR3 nucleotides read TGTGCCAGCAGCTTAGGCGGACCAGGGGGATCTGGCTACACCTTC. This sequence encodes CASSLGGPGGSGYTF.

The genes are TRBV19 and TRBJ1-4, with D possibly TRBD1 on 5 matching bases. The V end was cut by 1 base, the J end by 10 bases, with 13 bases between. The CDR3 contains 14 residues. Germline assignment: CDR1 LNHDA and CDR2 SQIVND (reference sequence). CDR3 DNA sequence: TGTGCCAGTAGTATAGCCGAAAGGGGCGCAAAACTGTTTTTT. Encoded protein: CASSIAERGAKLFF. The full variable domain, rest sourced from reference TRBV19 and TRBJ1-4, is DGGITQSPKYLFRKEGQNVTLSCEQNLNHDAMYWYRQDPGQGLRLIYYSQIVNDFQKGDIAEGYSVSREKKESFPLTVTSAQKNPTAFYLCASSIAERGAKLFFGSGTQLSVL.

This clone was counted a single time. V usage is TRBV3-1 (or the pseudogene TRBV3-2) and J usage is TRBJ2-2; TRBD2 aligns across 14 bases. V dropped 4 bases and J dropped 1; count of bases not matched to a gene: 11. Germline loops: CDR1 LGHDT, CDR2 YNNKEL (reference sequence). This CDR3 spans 20 amino acids. In DNA form, the CDR3 reads TGTGCCAGCAGCCTAATTCGGGGACTAGCGGGAGTCGTGAACACCGGGGAGCTGTTTTTT. It specifies CASSLIRGLAGVVNTGELFF.

V gene TRBV5-1 combines with J gene TRBJ1-2; 7 bases are shared with TRBD1. Per the germline V gene, CDR1 is SGHRS and CDR2 is YFSETQ. With 5 bases clipped from V and 7 bases from J, the junction kept 11 bases outside the gene matches. CDR3 length: 14 residues. The CDR3 sequence: CASRKTGQEGGYTF. The DNA for the CDR3 is TGCGCCAGCAGAAAAACAGGACAGGAAGGTGGCTACACCTTC.

The chain links TRBV24-1 to TRBJ2-5; maybe TRBD2 (6 bases). The germline CDR1 and CDR2 sequences are KGHDR and SFDVKD. The V end was cut by 6 bases, the J end by 5 bases, with 18 bases between. The CDR3 totals 15 residues. The CDR3 bases are TGTGCCACCAGTAACTCGGGAGTTCTGGGGGAGACCCAGTACTTC. This encodes CATSNSGVLGETQYF.

The rearrangement links TRBV18 to TRBJ2-7; D call uncertain. Germline V lookup: CDR1 KGHSH, CDR2 LQKENI. The CDR3 is 11 residues long. Trimming removed 2 bases at V and 6 bases at J, with 5 bases between. CDR3 sequence reads: CASSPEVEQYF. In nucleotides, the CDR3 is TGTGCCAGCTCACCAGAGGTCGAGCAGTACTTC.

The chain carries TRBV5-1 and TRBJ1-5; 7 bases are shared with TRBD1. CDR1 and CDR2 (germline): SGHRS, YFSETQ. The CDR3 runs 15 residues. After removal of 5 bases from V and 2 bases from J, the junction contained 7 bases not matched to a gene. DNA for the CDR3: TGCGCCAGCAGGAAGGGGGCTGACGGCAATCAGCCCCAGCATTTT. Encoded protein: CASRKGADGNQPQHF.